These 16 T cell receptor beta chains were sequenced from one sample in a study of OX40 agonist ivuxolimab in advanced cancers. The repertoire was sequenced with immunoSEQ multiplex PCR; TCRdb's copy has only in-frame clones and lacks some. The profile covers around 19,000 clones, with around 78% appearing a single time and roughly 15% taken by the ten largest. The source was CD4+ or CD8+ T cells sorted from blood, collected in a trial of the OX40 agonist ivuxolimab. These receptors originate from an adult with an advanced solid tumor such as melanoma, head and neck, liver or kidney cancer.

The chain combines TRBV5-4 with TRBJ1-2, with D perhaps matching TRBD1 (6 bases). Germline CDR1 and CDR2: SGHNT and YYREEE (reference sequence). V was shortened by 4 bases and J by 7 bases, with 20 bases between the two germline ends. The CDR3 runs 15 residues. The DNA for the CDR3 is TGTGCCAGCAGCAAAGGACAGCACTTCGGGGGTGGCTACACCTTC. It codes for CASSKGQHFGGGYTF.

The CDR3 sequence: CASSTLDKADTQYF. CDR3 nucleotide sequence: TGTGCCAGCAGTACCCTAGATAAGGCAGATACGCAGTATTTT. This chain uses TRBV28 with TRBJ2-3; D unclear. CDR1 and CDR2 (germline): MDHEN, SYDVKM. The CDR3 length is 14 residues. V was cut by 5 bases and J by 4 bases, with 13 bases left in between.

The rearrangement links TRBV6-9 to TRBJ2-3, with TRBD2 as a possible D gene (6 bases). The ends were cut back, 5 bases at V and 0 bases at J, with 12 bases in the middle. The CDR3 extends over 15 amino acids. Germline V gene sequence: CDR1 MNHGY, CDR2 SVAAGI. This CDR3 reads CASSPLAFSTDTQYF. The CDR3 bases are TGTGCCAGCAGTCCGCTAGCGTTTAGCACAGATACGCAGTATTTT.

V usage is TRBV7-3 and J usage is TRBJ2-7; D unresolved. This CDR3 spans 14 amino acids. In germline, CDR1 is SGHTA, CDR2 FQGTGA. With 2 bases removed from V and 1 base from J, the gap between germline ends came to 9 bases. The CDR3 loop reads CASSLSSYSYEQYF. CDR3 coding DNA: TGTGCCAGCAGCTTATCGTCATATTCCTACGAGCAGTACTTC. The complete variable domain, with remaining parts taken from reference TRBV7-3 and TRBJ2-7, reads GAGVSQTPSNKVTEKGKYVELRCDPISGHTALYWYRQSLGQGPEFLIYFQGTGAADDSGLPNDRFFAVRPEGSVSTLKIQRTERGDSAVYLCASSLSSYSYEQYFGPGTRLTVT.

This chain joins TRBV19 and TRBJ1-1; D is ambiguous. Between the trimmed V and J ends, which lost 10 bases and 1 base, there was a span of 10 bases. The CDR3 runs 12 residues. Per the germline V gene, CDR1 is LNHDA and CDR2 is SQIVND (reference sequence). The CDR3 loop reads CATMGANTEAFF. The CDR3 nucleotides are TGTGCCACTATGGGCGCGAACACTGAAGCTTTCTTT.

V usage is TRBV4-3 and J usage is TRBJ2-5; D gene uncertain. The V and J ends lost 7 bases and 7 bases respectively, with 10 bases between them. The CDR3 loop spans 11 amino acids. Germline values: CDR1 LGHNA, CDR2 YSLEER. The CDR3 DNA reads TGCGCCAGCATCGACGAAGGGACCCAGTACTTC. This codes for CASIDEGTQYF.

This chain links TRBV6-5 with TRBJ2-3, with D tentatively TRBD1 or TRBD2 (5 bases each). V lost 8 bases, J lost 4 bases, and 19 bases lay in between. The CDR3 is 15 residues long. Germline lookup yields CDR1 MNHEY and CDR2 SVGAGI. CDR3 nucleotides: TGTGCCAGCTACTCTACGGGACCTCGGGCAGATACGCAGTATTTT. Protein product: CASYSTGPRADTQYF.

The CDR3 DNA sequence: TGTGCCAGCAGTGATGGGTCGGACACCGGGGAGCTGTTTTTT. Its protein product is CASSDGSDTGELFF. This rearrangement joins TRBV6-4 to TRBJ2-2; no reliable D call. V was trimmed by 3 bases and J by 3 bases, leaving 8 bases between them. The CDR3 is 14 amino acids. Germline lookup yields CDR1 MRHNA and CDR2 SNTAGT.

The chain is built from TRBV6-5 and TRBJ1-1, with a tentative D call TRBD1 (5 bases). The CDR3 runs 14 residues. Trimming removed 2 bases at V and 6 bases at J, with 13 bases between. Germline-derived CDR1 and CDR2 are MNHEY and SVGAGI. CDR3 in DNA: TGTGCCAGCAGTTACGGGGCGGGGTTAGCTGAAGCTTTCTTT. Encoded protein: CASSYGAGLAEAFF.

This clone came up once. The rearrangement uses TRBV5-1 and TRBJ1-5; D unclear. V was shortened by 0 bases and J by 7 bases, with 8 bases between the two germline ends. Per the germline V gene, CDR1 is SGHRS and CDR2 is YFSETQ. This CDR3 comprises 13 residues. The CDR3 here is CASSLVGSQPQHF. For the CDR3, the DNA is TGCGCCAGCAGCTTGGTTGGTAGCCAGCCCCAGCATTTT.

This chain joins TRBV6-5 and TRBJ1-1; D unresolved. Germline values: CDR1 MNHEY, CDR2 SVGAGI. V was cut by 0 bases and J by 3 bases, with 8 bases left in between. The CDR3 length is 14 residues. The CDR3 sequence is CASSYSNGDTEAFF. CDR3 coding DNA: TGTGCCAGCAGTTACTCGAATGGGGACACTGAAGCTTTCTTT.

The chain combines TRBV6-5 with TRBJ2-4; a possible D gene is TRBD2 (6 bases). The germline V gene encodes CDR1 MNHEY and CDR2 SVGAGI. Trimming took 4 bases from V and 8 from J, leaving 12 bases between them. The CDR3 runs 13 residues. The CDR3 sequence is CASSSGLMDIQYF. The CDR3 DNA sequence: TGTGCCAGCAGTTCGGGACTTATGGACATTCAGTACTTC.

This chain links TRBV23-1 with TRBJ2-7; a possible D gene is TRBD2 (5 bases). TRBV23-1 falls under the ORF class, with uncertain function. The germline V and J ends were trimmed by 2 bases and 12 bases, with 17 bases remaining between them. The CDR3 sequence is 13 residues long. As DNA, the CDR3 is TGCGCCAGCAGTCAACCTTCTGGAGAGGGTCCGTACTTC. This translates into CASSQPSGEGPYF.

There are a few counts of this clone. This chain uses TRBV28 with TRBJ1-3; no clear D. CDR1 MDHEN and CDR2 SYDVKM come from the germline V gene. The CDR3 sequence is 16 residues long. Trimming stripped 4 bases from V and 0 bases from J, with 13 bases between. The CDR3 loop is CASSSPPSSSGNTIYF. CDR3 nucleotides: TGTGCCAGCAGTTCGCCGCCCAGCAGCTCTGGAAACACCATATATTTT.

The CDR3, as DNA: TGTGCCAGCAGCCATCCTACGACAGGGGCTGAAGCTTTCTTT. Translated: CASSHPTTGAEAFF. The V call is TRBV7-2, the J call TRBJ1-1; the match to TRBD1 covers 8 bases. V lost 5 bases and J lost 6; bases outside the gene matches: 8. CDR1 SGHTA and CDR2 FQGNSA come from the germline V gene. The CDR3 totals 14 residues.

This clone was detected a few times. V usage is TRBV27 and J usage is TRBJ2-7; D perhaps matches TRBD1 (6 bases). The V and J ends lost 3 bases and 2 bases respectively, with 14 bases between them. This CDR3 comprises 15 residues. The germline V gene encodes CDR1 MNHEY and CDR2 SMNVEV (reference sequence). For the CDR3, the DNA is TGTGCCAGCAGTTTTTCCGACAGGCACACCTACGAGCAGTACTTC. Amino acids: CASSFSDRHTYEQYF.